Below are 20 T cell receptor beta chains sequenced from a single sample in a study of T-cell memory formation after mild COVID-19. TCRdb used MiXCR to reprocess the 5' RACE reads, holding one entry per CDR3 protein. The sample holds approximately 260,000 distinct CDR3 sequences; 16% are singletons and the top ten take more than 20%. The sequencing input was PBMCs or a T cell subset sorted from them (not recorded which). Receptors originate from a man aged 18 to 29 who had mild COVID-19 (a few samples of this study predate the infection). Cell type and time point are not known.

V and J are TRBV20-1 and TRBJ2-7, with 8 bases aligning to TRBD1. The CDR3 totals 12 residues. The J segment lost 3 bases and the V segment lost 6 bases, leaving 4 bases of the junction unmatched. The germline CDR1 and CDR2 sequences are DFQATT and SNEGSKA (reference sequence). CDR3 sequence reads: CSARDRNYEQYF. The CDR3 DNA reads TGCAGTGCGAGGGACAGGAACTACGAGCAGTACTTC.

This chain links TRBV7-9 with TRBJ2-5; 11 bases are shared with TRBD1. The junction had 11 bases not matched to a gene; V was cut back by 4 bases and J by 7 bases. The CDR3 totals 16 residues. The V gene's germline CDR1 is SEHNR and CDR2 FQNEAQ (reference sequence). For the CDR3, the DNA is TGTGCCAGCAGCTATCCCGGACAGGGGGCGCGGGGGACCCAGTACTTC. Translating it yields CASSYPGQGARGTQYF.

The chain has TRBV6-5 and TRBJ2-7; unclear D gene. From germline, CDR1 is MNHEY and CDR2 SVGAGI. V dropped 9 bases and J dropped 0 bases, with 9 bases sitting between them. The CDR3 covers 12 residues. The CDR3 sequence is CASIGNSYEQYF. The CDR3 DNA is TGTGCCAGTATAGGCAACTCCTACGAGCAGTACTTC.

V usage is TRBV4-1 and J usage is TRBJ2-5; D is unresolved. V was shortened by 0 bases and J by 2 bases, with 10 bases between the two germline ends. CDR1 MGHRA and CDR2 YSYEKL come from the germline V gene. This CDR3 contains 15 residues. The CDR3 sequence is CASSQDFSGQETQYF. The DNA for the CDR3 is TGCGCCAGCAGCCAAGATTTTAGTGGACAAGAGACCCAGTACTTC.

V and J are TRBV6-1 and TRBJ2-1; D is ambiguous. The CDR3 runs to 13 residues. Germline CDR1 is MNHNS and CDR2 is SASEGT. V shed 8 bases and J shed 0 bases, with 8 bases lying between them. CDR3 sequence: CASALRSYNEQFF. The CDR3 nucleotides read TGTGCCAGCGCTTTGCGCTCCTACAATGAGCAGTTCTTC.

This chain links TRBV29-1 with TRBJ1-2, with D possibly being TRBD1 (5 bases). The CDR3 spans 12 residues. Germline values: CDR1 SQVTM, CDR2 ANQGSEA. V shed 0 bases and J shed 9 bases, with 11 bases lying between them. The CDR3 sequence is CSVEEYRSRYTF. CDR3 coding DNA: TGCAGCGTTGAAGAATACAGGAGCCGCTACACCTTC.

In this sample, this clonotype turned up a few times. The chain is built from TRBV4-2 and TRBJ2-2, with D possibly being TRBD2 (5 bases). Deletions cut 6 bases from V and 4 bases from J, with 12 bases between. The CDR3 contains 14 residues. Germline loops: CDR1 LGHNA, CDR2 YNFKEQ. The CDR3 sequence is CASRQLRGTGELFF. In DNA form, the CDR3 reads TGTGCCAGCAGGCAGTTACGGGGCACCGGGGAGCTGTTTTTT.

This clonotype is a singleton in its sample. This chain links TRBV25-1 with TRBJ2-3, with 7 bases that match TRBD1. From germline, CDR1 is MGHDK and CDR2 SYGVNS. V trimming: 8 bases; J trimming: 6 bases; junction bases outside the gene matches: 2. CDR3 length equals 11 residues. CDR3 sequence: CASATGDTQYF. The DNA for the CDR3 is TGTGCCAGCGCGACAGGGGATACGCAGTATTTT. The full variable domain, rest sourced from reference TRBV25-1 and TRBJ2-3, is EADIYQTPRYLVIGTGKKITLECSQTMGHDKMYWYQQDPGMELHLIHYSYGVNSTEKGDLSSESTVSRIRTEHFPLTLESARPSHTSQYLCASATGDTQYFGPGTRLTVL.

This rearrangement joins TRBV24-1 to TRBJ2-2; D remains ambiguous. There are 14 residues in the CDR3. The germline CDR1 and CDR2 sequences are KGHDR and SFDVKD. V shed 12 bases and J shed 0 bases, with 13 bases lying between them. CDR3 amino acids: CAVSGRTNTGELFF. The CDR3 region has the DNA TGTGCCGTCTCCGGACGGACGAACACCGGGGAGCTGTTTTTT.

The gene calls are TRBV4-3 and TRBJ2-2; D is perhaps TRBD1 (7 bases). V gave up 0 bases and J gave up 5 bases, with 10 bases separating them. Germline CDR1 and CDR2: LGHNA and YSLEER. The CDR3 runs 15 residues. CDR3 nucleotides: TGCGCCAGCAGCCAAGAGGCAGGGGGGACCGGGGAGCTGTTTTTT. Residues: CASSQEAGGTGELFF.

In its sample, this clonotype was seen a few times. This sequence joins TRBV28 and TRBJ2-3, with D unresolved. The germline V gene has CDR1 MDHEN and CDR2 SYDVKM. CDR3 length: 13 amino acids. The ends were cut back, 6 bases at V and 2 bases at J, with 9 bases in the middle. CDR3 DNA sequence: TGTGCCAGCAGGGCTCGATTCACAGATACGCAGTATTTT. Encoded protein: CASRARFTDTQYF.

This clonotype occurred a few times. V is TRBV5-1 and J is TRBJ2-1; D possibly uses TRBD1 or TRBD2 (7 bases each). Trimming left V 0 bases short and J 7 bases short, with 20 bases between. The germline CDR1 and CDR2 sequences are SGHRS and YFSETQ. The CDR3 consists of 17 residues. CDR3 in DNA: TGCGCCAGCAGCTTGGATCCGGGGAGGGGGCGATTTAATGAGCAGTTCTTC. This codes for CASSLDPGRGRFNEQFF.

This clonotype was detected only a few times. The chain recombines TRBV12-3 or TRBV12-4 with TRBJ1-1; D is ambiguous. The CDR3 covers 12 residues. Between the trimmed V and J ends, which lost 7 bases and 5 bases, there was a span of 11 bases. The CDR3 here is CASNAFLTEAFF. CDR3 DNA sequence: TGTGCCAGCAACGCATTTCTAACTGAAGCTTTCTTT.

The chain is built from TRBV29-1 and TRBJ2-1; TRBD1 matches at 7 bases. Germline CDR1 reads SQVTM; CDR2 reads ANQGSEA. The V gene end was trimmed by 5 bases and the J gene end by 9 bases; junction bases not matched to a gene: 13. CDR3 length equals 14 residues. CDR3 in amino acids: CSVNGRGLRVEQFF. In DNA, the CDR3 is TGCAGCGTTAATGGTAGGGGGCTTCGGGTTGAGCAGTTCTTC.

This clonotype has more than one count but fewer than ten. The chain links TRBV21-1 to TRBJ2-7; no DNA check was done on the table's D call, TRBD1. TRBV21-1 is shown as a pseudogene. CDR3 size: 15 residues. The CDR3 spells CASSNPGQGLYEQYF. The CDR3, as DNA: TGTGCCAGCAGCAATCCGGGACAGGGTTTGTACGAGCAGTACTTC.

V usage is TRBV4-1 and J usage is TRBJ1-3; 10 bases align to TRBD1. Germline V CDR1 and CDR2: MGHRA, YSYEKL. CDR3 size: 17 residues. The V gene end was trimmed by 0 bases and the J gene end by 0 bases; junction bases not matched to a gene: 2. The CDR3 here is CASSQDGTGASGNTIYF. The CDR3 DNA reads TGCGCCAGCAGCCAAGATGGGACAGGGGCCTCTGGAAACACCATATATTTT.

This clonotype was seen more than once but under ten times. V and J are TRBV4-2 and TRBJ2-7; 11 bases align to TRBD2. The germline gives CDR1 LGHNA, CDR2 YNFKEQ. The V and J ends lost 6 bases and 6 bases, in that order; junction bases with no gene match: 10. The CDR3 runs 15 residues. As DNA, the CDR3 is TGTGCCAGCAGGGGATTAGCGGGGGGGCCCCGCGAGCAGTACTTC. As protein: CASRGLAGGPREQYF.

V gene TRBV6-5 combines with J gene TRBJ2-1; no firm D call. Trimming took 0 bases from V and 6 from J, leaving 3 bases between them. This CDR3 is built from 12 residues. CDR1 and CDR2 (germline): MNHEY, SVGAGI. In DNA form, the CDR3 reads TGTGCCAGCAGTTACTCCGCCAATGAGCAGTTCTTC. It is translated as CASSYSANEQFF.

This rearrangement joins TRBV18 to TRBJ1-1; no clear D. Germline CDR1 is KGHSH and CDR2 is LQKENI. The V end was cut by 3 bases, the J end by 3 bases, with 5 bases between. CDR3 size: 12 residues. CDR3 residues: CASSPSYTEAFF. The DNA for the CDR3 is TGTGCCAGCTCACCCAGCTACACTGAAGCTTTCTTT.

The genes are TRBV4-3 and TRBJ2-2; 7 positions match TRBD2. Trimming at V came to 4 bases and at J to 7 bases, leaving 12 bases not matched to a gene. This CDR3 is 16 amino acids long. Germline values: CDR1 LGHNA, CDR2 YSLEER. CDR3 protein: CASSLLGGSLVGELFF. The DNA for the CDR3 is TGCGCCAGCAGCCTCCTGGGGGGGTCATTGGTCGGGGAGCTGTTTTTT.